This T cell receptor (beta chain) was recorded in a study of blood T cell repertoires in COVID-19. Study-level information: Samples of COVID-19 (acute and convalescent) were obtained from the United States, Italy and Spain. PBMCs, B-cell-depleted T cells, or T cells were the source of the cDNA or gDNA that made up the material.

The length of the CDR3 is 15 residues. In germline, CDR1 is SGHAT, CDR2 FQNNGV. Losses at the gene ends were 5 bases for V and 7 bases for J; bases not matched to a gene: 8. Sequencing was performed with immunoSEQ multiplex PCR; in TCRdb, only in-frame clones are kept and a portion is missing. The data contain under 100,000 clones, about nine tenths of them seen just once; the ten biggest clones take up 3% to 4%. This receptor was obtained from a woman in her 70s with acute or convalescent COVID-19. The chain employs TRBV11-2 and TRBJ2-1; TRBD2 agrees at 10 bases. Specimen: peripheral blood. The CDR3 DNA sequence: TGTGCCAGCAGCGCCAGACTAGCGGGCAGAAATGAGCAGTTCTTC. Translating it yields CASSARLAGRNEQFF.